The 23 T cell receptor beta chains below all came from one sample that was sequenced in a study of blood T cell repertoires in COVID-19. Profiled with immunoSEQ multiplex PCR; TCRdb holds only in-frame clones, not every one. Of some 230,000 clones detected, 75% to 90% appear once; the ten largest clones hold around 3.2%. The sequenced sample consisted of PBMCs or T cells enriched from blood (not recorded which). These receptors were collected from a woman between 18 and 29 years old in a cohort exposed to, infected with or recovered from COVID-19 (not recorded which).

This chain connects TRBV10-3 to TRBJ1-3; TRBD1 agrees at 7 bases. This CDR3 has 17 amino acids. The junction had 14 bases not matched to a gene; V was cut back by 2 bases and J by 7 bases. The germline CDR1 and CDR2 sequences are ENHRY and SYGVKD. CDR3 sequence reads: CAISEAGGQKSWNTIYF. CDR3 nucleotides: TGTGCCATCAGTGAGGCCGGGGGACAGAAATCCTGGAACACCATATATTTT.

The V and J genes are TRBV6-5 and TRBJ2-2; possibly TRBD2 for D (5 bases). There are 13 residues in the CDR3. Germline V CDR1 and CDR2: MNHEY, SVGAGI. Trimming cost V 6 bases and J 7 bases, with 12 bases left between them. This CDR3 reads CASRVQDFGELFF. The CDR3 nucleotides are TGTGCCAGCAGGGTCCAGGACTTCGGGGAGCTGTTTTTT.

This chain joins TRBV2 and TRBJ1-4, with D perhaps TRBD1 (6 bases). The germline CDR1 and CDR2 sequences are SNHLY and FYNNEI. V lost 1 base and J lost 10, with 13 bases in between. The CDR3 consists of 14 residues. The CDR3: CASSEGTALVKLFF. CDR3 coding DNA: TGTGCCAGCAGTGAAGGGACAGCTCTGGTAAAACTGTTTTTT.

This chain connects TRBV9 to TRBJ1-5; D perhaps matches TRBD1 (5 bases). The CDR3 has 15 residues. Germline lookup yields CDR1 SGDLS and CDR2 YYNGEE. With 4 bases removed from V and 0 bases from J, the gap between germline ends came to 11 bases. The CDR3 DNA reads TGTGCCAGCAGCTCCGACAGTTATAGCAATCAGCCCCAGCATTTT. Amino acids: CASSSDSYSNQPQHF.

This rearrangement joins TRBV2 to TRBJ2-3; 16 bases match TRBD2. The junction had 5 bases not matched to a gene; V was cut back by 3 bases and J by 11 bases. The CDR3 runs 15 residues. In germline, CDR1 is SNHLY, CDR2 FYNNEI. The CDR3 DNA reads TGTGCCAGCAGTGAGGGGACTAGCGGGGGGGAACTGCAGTATTTT. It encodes CASSEGTSGGELQYF.

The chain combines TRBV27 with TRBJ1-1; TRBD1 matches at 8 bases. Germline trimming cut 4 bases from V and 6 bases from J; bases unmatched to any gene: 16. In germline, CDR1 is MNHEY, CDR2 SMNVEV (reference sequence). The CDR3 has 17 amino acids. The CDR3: CASSSQLTGEGAAEAFF. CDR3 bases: TGTGCCAGCAGTTCACAATTGACAGGGGAGGGAGCCGCTGAAGCTTTCTTT.

The CDR3 protein is CASSVGLAGAVYEQFF. In DNA, the CDR3 is TGTGCCAGCAGCGTCGGACTAGCGGGGGCCGTCTATGAGCAGTTCTTC. V usage is TRBV9 and J usage is TRBJ2-1; the match to TRBD2 covers 13 bases. Germline trimming cut 2 bases from V and 8 bases from J; bases unmatched to any gene: 7. The CDR3 has 16 amino acids. The germline V gene encodes CDR1 SGDLS and CDR2 YYNGEE.

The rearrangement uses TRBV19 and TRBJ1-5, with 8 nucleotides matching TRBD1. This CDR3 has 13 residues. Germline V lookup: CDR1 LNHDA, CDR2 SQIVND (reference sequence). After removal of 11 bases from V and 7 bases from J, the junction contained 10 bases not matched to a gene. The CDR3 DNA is TGTGCCGCCGGACAGGGACTGAAGCAGCCCCAGCATTTT. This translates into CAAGQGLKQPQHF.

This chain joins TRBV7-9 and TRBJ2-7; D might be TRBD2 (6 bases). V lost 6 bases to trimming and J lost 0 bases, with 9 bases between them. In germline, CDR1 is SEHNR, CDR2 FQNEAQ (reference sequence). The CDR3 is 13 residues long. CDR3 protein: CASRDGSSYEQYF. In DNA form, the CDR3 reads TGTGCCAGCAGGGACGGGAGCTCCTACGAGCAGTACTTC.

The CDR3 spells CASSRTGTNEKLFF. The CDR3 coding sequence is TGCGCCAGCAGCCGGACAGGAACTAATGAAAAACTGTTTTTT. The V and J genes are TRBV5-1 and TRBJ1-4; TRBD1 aligns across 7 bases. V lost 4 bases to trimming and J lost 1 base; unmatched junction nucleotides: 1. CDR1 SGHRS and CDR2 YFSETQ come from the germline V gene. The CDR3 totals 14 residues.

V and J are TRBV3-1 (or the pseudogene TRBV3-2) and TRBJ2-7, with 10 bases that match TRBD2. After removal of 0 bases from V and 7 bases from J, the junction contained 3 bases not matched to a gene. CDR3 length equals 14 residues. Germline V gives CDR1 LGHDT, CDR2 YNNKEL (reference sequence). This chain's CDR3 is CASSQDLAGDEQYF. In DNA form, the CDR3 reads TGTGCCAGCAGCCAAGATCTAGCGGGAGATGAGCAGTACTTC.

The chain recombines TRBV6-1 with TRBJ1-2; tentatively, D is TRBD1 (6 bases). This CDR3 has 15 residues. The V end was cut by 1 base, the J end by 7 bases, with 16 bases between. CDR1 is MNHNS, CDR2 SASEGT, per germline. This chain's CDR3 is CASSEGFGTGFGYTF. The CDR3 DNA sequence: TGTGCCAGCAGTGAAGGATTTGGAACAGGGTTTGGCTACACCTTC.

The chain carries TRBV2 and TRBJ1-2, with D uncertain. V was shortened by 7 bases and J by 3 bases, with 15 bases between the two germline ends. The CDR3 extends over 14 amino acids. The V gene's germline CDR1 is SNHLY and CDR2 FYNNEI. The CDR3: CASTINPGYYGYTF. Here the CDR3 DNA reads TGTGCCAGCACTATAAATCCGGGGTACTATGGCTACACCTTC.

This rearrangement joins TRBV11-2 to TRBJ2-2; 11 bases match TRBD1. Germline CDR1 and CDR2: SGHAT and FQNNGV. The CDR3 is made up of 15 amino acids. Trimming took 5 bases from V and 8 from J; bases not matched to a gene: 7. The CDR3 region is CASSPGTGGFGELFF. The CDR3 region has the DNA TGTGCCAGCAGCCCCGGGACAGGGGGTTTTGGGGAGCTGTTTTTT.

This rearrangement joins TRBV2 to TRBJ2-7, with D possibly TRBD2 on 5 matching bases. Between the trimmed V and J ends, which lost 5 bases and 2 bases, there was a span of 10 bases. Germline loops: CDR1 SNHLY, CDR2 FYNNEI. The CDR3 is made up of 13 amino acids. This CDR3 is CASSPGLPYEQYF. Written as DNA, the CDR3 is TGTGCCAGCAGTCCAGGACTCCCCTACGAGCAGTACTTC.

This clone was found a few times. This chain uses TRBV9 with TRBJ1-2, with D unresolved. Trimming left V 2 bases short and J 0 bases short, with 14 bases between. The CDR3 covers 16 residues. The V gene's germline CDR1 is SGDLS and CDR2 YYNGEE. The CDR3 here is CASSVAPRGTNYGYTF. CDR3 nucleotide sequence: TGTGCCAGCAGCGTGGCCCCCCGGGGAACTAACTATGGCTACACCTTC.

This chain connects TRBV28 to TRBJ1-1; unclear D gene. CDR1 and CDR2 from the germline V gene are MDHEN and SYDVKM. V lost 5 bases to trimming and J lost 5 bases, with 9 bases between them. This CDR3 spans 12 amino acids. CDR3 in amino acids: CASSIRRTEAFF. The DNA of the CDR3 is TGTGCCAGCAGTATACGGAGAACTGAAGCTTTCTTT.

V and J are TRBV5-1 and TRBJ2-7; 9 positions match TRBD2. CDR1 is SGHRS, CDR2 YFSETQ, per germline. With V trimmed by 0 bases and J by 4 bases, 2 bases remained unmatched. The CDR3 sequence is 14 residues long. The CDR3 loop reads CASSLVSGSYEQYF. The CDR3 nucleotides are TGCGCCAGCAGCTTGGTTAGCGGGAGTTACGAGCAGTACTTC.

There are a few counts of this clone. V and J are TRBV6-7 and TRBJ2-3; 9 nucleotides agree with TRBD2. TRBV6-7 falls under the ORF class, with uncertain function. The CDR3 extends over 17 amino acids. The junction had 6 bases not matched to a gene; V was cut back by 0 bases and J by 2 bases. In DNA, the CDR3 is TGTGCCAGCAGTTACTCGTCCGCTAGCGGGACCACAGATACGCAGTATTTT. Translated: CASSYSSASGTTDTQYF.

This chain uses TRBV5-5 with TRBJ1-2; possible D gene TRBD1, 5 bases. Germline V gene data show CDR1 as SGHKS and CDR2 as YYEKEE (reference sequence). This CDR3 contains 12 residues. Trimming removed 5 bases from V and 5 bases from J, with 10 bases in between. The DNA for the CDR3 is TGTGCCAGCAGTCCAACAGGTTATGGCTACACCTTC. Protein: CASSPTGYGYTF.

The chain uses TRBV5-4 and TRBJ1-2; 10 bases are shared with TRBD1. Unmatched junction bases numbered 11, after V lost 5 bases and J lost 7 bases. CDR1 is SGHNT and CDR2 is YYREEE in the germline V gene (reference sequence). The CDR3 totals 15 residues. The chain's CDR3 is CASSPVFGTGVGYTF. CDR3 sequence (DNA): TGTGCCAGCAGTCCTGTGTTTGGGACAGGGGTTGGCTACACCTTC.

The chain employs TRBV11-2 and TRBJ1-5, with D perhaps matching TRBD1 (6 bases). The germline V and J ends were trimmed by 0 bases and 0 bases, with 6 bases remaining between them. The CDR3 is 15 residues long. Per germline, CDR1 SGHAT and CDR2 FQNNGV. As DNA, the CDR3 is TGTGCCAGCAGCTTAGAACAGGGTAGCAATCAGCCCCAGCATTTT. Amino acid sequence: CASSLEQGSNQPQHF.

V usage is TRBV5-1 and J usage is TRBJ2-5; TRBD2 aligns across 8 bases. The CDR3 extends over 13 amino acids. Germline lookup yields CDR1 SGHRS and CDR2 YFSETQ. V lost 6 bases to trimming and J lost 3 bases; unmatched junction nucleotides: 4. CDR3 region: CASTLAEEETQYF. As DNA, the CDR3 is TGCGCCAGCACACTAGCGGAGGAAGAGACCCAGTACTTC.